Below are 27 T cell receptor beta chains sequenced from a single sample in a study of T cells after yellow fever vaccination. TCRdb re-analysed the 5' RACE reads in MiXCR, keeping a single row per CDR3 protein. The sample lists more than 300,000 distinct CDR3 sequences, approximately 4% occurring once. This specimen was PBMCs, taken 15 days after the yellow fever booster vaccination. The receptors originated from a young man who received the YFV17D yellow fever vaccine.

This clonotype was counted at least ten times. The V and J genes are TRBV6-2 or TRBV6-3 and TRBJ1-5; D remains unclear. Per germline, CDR1 MNHEY and CDR2 SVGEGT. Deletions cut 10 bases from V and 2 bases from J, with 21 bases between. The CDR3 has 16 residues. The CDR3 loop is CATDRVSELGNQPQHF. The CDR3 region has the DNA TGTGCCACGGACCGGGTCTCTGAATTGGGCAATCAGCCCCAGCATTTT.

There are a few counts of this clonotype. J is TRBJ2-1 and V is TRBV12-3 or TRBV12-4; the D is unclear. CDR3 length: 14 residues. With 4 bases removed from V and 4 bases from J, the gap between germline ends came to 11 bases. CDR3 protein: CASSSKITYNEQFF. In DNA form, the CDR3 reads TGTGCCAGCAGTTCCAAGATAACTTACAATGAGCAGTTCTTC.

This clonotype was counted at least ten times. The rearrangement joins TRBV20-1 to TRBJ1-5, with a tentative D call TRBD1 (5 bases). V was pared by 0 bases and J by 7 bases, with 13 bases between. The CDR3 extends over 14 amino acids. Germline V gene sequence: CDR1 DFQATT, CDR2 SNEGSKA (reference sequence). In DNA form, the CDR3 reads TGCAGTGCTAGAGACAGGGATGTCCACCAGCCCCAGCATTTT. It is translated as CSARDRDVHQPQHF.

This clonotype appeared many times. The CDR3 here is CSVEYQGVQYV. CDR3 bases: TGCAGCGTTGAATACCAGGGGGTGCAGTACGTC. The rearrangement uses TRBV29-1 and TRBJ2-7, with 7 bases lining up with TRBD1. This CDR3 has 11 residues. V dropped 2 bases and J dropped 9; count of bases not matched to a gene: 4. CDR1 and CDR2 from the germline V gene are SQVTM and ANQGSEA.

The chain links TRBV5-1 to TRBJ2-5; D uncertain. V lost 6 bases, J lost 1 base, and 7 bases lay in between. This CDR3 comprises 12 residues. CDR1 is SGHRS and CDR2 is YFSETQ in the germline V gene. The chain's CDR3 is CASKVTQETQYF. CDR3 nucleotide sequence: TGCGCCAGCAAGGTTACCCAAGAGACCCAGTACTTC.

There are many counts of this clonotype. The chain uses TRBV6-5 and TRBJ1-1; 7 nucleotides agree with TRBD1. This CDR3 is built from 13 residues. CDR1 and CDR2 from the germline V gene are MNHEY and SVGAGI. V lost 5 bases to trimming and J lost 3 bases; unmatched junction nucleotides: 3. CDR3 coding DNA: TGTGCCAGCAGTCACAGGGGTGACACTGAAGCTTTCTTT. It yields the protein CASSHRGDTEAFF.

This clonotype was picked up a small number of times. The V and J genes are TRBV4-3 and TRBJ2-1; 8 bases agree with TRBD2. V was clipped by 8 bases and J by 1 base; unmatched bases: 7. The germline gives CDR1 LGHNA, CDR2 YSLEER. CDR3 length: 15 residues. CDR3 sequence (DNA): TGCGCCAGCGCCCGGGGGGGAAATTCCTACAATGAGCAGTTCTTC. Translation gives CASARGGNSYNEQFF.

This clonotype came up many times. The rearrangement uses TRBV6-2 or TRBV6-3 and TRBJ1-1, with D uncertain. CDR3 length: 12 amino acids. V dropped 2 bases and J dropped 1 base, with 2 bases sitting between them. Germline CDR1 MNHEY, CDR2 SVGEGT. Here the CDR3 reads CASSYANTEAFF. CDR3 DNA sequence: TGTGCCAGCAGTTACGCGAACACTGAAGCTTTCTTT.

V usage is TRBV6-2 or TRBV6-3 and J usage is TRBJ1-1, with a possible D match to TRBD1 (5 bases). The CDR3 is 15 residues long. Germline CDR1 and CDR2: MNHEY and SVGEGT. V lost 2 bases and J 5 bases, leaving 15 bases between the germline ends. The CDR3 loop reads CASSYSFLGGTEAFF. In DNA form, the CDR3 reads TGTGCCAGCAGTTACAGCTTCCTGGGGGGGACTGAAGCTTTCTTT.

The J gene is TRBJ2-2, the V gene TRBV7-9; 7 positions agree with TRBD1. V shed 5 bases, J shed 2 bases, and the junction held 14 bases outside the gene matches. The CDR3 spans 18 residues. Germline V gene lookup returns CDR1 SEHNR and CDR2 FQNEAQ (reference sequence). The CDR3 spells CASSQTVRDRPNTGELFF. Written as DNA, the CDR3 is TGTGCCAGCAGCCAAACCGTCCGGGACAGACCCAACACCGGGGAGCTGTTTTTT.

The sample holds a few counts of this clonotype. This chain connects TRBV5-4 to TRBJ1-2; a weak D match, TRBD1 (5 bases). This CDR3 has 14 residues. Trimming removed 5 bases at V and 3 bases at J, with 14 bases between. Germline loops: CDR1 SGHNT, CDR2 YYREEE (reference sequence). The CDR3, as DNA: TGTGCCAGCAGTCCCCCACAGGTCGACTATGGCTACACCTTC. Translating gives CASSPPQVDYGYTF.

A few counts support this clonotype. This chain connects TRBV25-1 to TRBJ1-3, with 8 bases matching TRBD1. CDR3 length equals 13 residues. V trimming: 3 bases; J trimming: 5 bases; junction bases outside the gene matches: 0. Per the germline V gene, CDR1 is MGHDK and CDR2 is SYGVNS. CDR3 nucleotide sequence: TGTGCCAGCAGTGACAGGGGGCGAAACACCATATATTTT. Translated: CASSDRGRNTIYF.

This clonotype showed up many times. The V call is TRBV4-1, the J call TRBJ2-7; possible D gene TRBD2, 5 bases. In germline, CDR1 is MGHRA, CDR2 YSYEKL. The CDR3 has 17 amino acids. The germline V and J ends were trimmed by 0 bases and 0 bases, with 15 bases remaining between them. CDR3 nucleotide sequence: TGCGCCAGCAGCCAAGAGTGGACCAGCGGTAGCTCCTACGAGCAGTACTTC. Protein: CASSQEWTSGSSYEQYF.

This clonotype was recorded at least ten times. This sequence joins TRBV6-4 and TRBJ2-3, with 9 bases matching TRBD2. The CDR3 is 14 residues long. The germline CDR1 and CDR2 sequences are MRHNA and SNTAGT. Trimming removed 4 bases from V and 6 bases from J; junction bases left unmatched: 5. CDR3 in amino acids: CASSVLAGSDTQYF. The CDR3 DNA follows: TGTGCCAGCAGTGTCCTAGCGGGGTCCGATACGCAGTATTTT.

This clonotype was counted a few times. The chain links TRBV10-3 to TRBJ2-6; a possible D gene is TRBD2 (7 bases). CDR1 ENHRY and CDR2 SYGVKD come from the germline V gene. Trimming pared 10 bases from V and 2 bases from J, leaving 24 bases between. The CDR3 spans 18 residues. CDR3 amino acids: CATGGPAGTVAGANVLTF. The CDR3 DNA sequence: TGTGCCACCGGGGGGCCCGCAGGGACCGTCGCTGGGGCCAACGTCCTGACTTTC.

This clonotype came up many times. This chain connects TRBV10-3 to TRBJ2-7; tentatively, D is TRBD1 (6 bases). Germline values: CDR1 ENHRY, CDR2 SYGVKD. The CDR3 contains 12 residues. Between the trimmed V and J ends, which lost 11 bases and 2 bases, there was a span of 13 bases. DNA of the CDR3: TGTGCCGGGTACAGGGTACCCTACGAGCAGTACGTC. Protein sequence: CAGYRVPYEQYV.

The V and J genes are TRBV7-9 and TRBJ1-2; tentatively, D is TRBD1 (5 bases). Germline V gene sequence: CDR1 SEHNR, CDR2 FQNEAQ (reference sequence). The CDR3 runs to 14 residues. V gave up 1 base and J gave up 3 bases, with 9 bases separating them. The CDR3 sequence: CASSLGRDDYGYTF. The CDR3 region has the DNA TGTGCCAGCAGCTTAGGCAGGGACGACTATGGCTACACCTTC. The entire variable domain, with the rest obtained from reference TRBV7-9 and TRBJ1-2, is as follows: DTGVSQNPRHKITKRGQNVTFRCDPISEHNRLYWYRQTLGQGPEFLTYFQNEAQLEKSRLLSDRFSAERPKGSFSTLEIQRTEQGDSAMYLCASSLGRDDYGYTFGSGTRLTVV.

This clonotype was observed at least ten times. The V gene is TRBV7-8, the J gene TRBJ2-3; 8 bases are a match to TRBD2. CDR1 and CDR2 from the germline V gene are SGHVS and FQNEAQ. Losses at the gene ends were 7 bases for V and 8 bases for J; bases not matched to a gene: 20. This CDR3 spans 17 amino acids. CDR3 residues: CASIPTEQRGTGGTQYF. CDR3 DNA: TGTGCCAGCATACCCACCGAGCAGCGGGGGACCGGGGGTACGCAGTATTTT.

This clonotype has more than one count but fewer than ten. The rearrangement uses TRBV12-3 or TRBV12-4 and TRBJ2-7; tentatively, D is TRBD1 (5 bases). V lost 0 bases and J 0 bases, leaving 12 bases between the germline ends. The CDR3 loop spans 16 amino acids. CDR3 amino acids: CASSLALRGGSYEQYF. CDR3 in DNA: TGTGCCAGCAGTTTAGCGCTAAGGGGCGGCTCCTACGAGCAGTACTTC.

Points on this clonotype: A single base separates this from a much larger clone, so it may be a read error. This chain joins TRBV12-3 or TRBV12-4 and TRBJ1-6; D gene unclear. The CDR3 spans 14 residues. CDR3 protein: CASCLRGYNSPLHF. The CDR3 DNA reads as TGTGCCAGCTGTTTGCGGGGTTATAATTCACCCCTCCACTTT.

A few counts support this clonotype. The genes are TRBV6-2 or TRBV6-3 and TRBJ1-5; possibly TRBD1 for D (5 bases). Trimming shortened V by 10 bases and J by 12 bases, and 16 bases separated the two germline ends. Germline CDR1 and CDR2: MNHEY and SVGEGT. The CDR3 covers 11 residues. The CDR3 reads CATLHPGGQHF. The CDR3 DNA reads as TGTGCCACCCTACATCCCGGGGGCCAGCATTTT.

The chain is built from TRBV6-6 and TRBJ2-2; D is uncertain. Looked up from germline, CDR1 is MNHNY and CDR2 is SVGAGI (reference sequence). V was pared by 0 bases and J by 6 bases, with 8 bases between. The CDR3 contains 14 residues. In DNA form, the CDR3 reads TGTGCCAGCAGTTACTCCTACACCGCCGGGGAGCTGTTTTTT. Translated, it gives CASSYSYTAGELFF.

In this sample, this clonotype turned up many times. This chain connects TRBV4-1 to TRBJ2-2; possible D gene TRBD2, 5 bases. CDR1 is MGHRA and CDR2 is YSYEKL in the germline V gene. Between the trimmed V and J ends, which lost 2 bases and 4 bases, there was a span of 14 bases. The CDR3 covers 16 residues. CDR3 sequence (DNA): TGCGCCAGCAGCCAACTCAGAGGGCTGGGCACCGGGGAGCTGTTTTTT. Translating it yields CASSQLRGLGTGELFF.

The rearrangement joins TRBV2 to TRBJ2-1; TRBD1 aligns across 12 bases. The germline V gene encodes CDR1 SNHLY and CDR2 FYNNEI. V was pared by 7 bases and J by 0 bases, with 16 bases of the junction left unmatched. The CDR3 length is 20 residues. Here the CDR3 reads CASTVLGTGGAWSSYNEQFF. The DNA for the CDR3 is TGTGCCAGCACCGTTCTCGGGACAGGGGGCGCGTGGAGCTCCTACAATGAGCAGTTCTTC.

This clonotype was recorded at least ten times. This chain joins TRBV6-2 or TRBV6-3 and TRBJ2-7; 9 nucleotides match TRBD2. This CDR3 has 13 residues. J gave up 4 bases and V 9 bases, and 7 bases lay outside the gene matches. From germline, CDR1 is MNHEY and CDR2 SVGEGT. CDR3 residues: CASSASGAYEQYF. CDR3 nucleotides: TGTGCCAGTTCGGCTAGCGGGGCGTACGAGCAGTACTTC.

This clonotype has at least ten counts. The chain joins TRBV7-9 to TRBJ2-2, with D possibly being TRBD1 (6 bases). This CDR3 has 17 amino acids. The germline CDR1 and CDR2 sequences are SEHNR and FQNEAQ (reference sequence). V lost 5 bases and J lost 0, with 16 bases in between. The CDR3 DNA reads TGTGCCAGCAGCGTTACAGGGATCCCTTCGAACACCGGGGAGCTGTTTTTT. Amino acids: CASSVTGIPSNTGELFF.

This clonotype was observed many times. V and J are TRBV5-6 and TRBJ2-7; D ambiguous. V gave up 1 base and J gave up 0 bases, with 14 bases separating them. The CDR3 is made up of 16 amino acids. Germline CDR1 SGHDT, CDR2 YYEEEE. Here the CDR3 reads CASSLFKPFVSYEQYF. Here the CDR3 DNA reads TGTGCCAGCAGCTTGTTTAAGCCTTTTGTCTCCTACGAGCAGTACTTC.